This T cell receptor beta chain was identified during a study of prognosis after radiotherapy for stage I lung cancer. As for the study in general: Adenocarcinoma was the tumor type in twelve patients, squamous cell carcinoma in six or seven.

Germline V gene data show CDR1 as SGHRS and CDR2 as YFSETQ. This CDR3 contains 14 residues. Trimming took 2 bases from V and 8 from J, leaving 16 bases between them. General observations from the study: When patients developed distant metastases, their Shannon entropy after stereotactic body radiation therapy was lower. Unique TCR clone counts went down once patients had stereotactic body radiation therapy, median around 10,000 versus 6,900.

Two-round multiplex PCR, the amplification method, yielded TCR beta CDR3 from genomic DNA. It was primers specific to each TRBV and TRBJ gene that first-round PCR used. Each CDR3 protein gets one entry after TCRdb re-called the multiplex PCR reads with MiXCR. The sample has approximately 25,000 distinct CDR3 sequences; about 41% are singletons. Ten or more counts support this clonotype. As yet, its antigen is unknown. This chain uses TRBV5-1 with TRBJ1-2, with a possible D match to TRBD1 (5 bases). Here the sequenced sample was PBMCs, taken before or after stereotactic body radiation therapy (not recorded which). The sequence was obtained from a donor over 45 with non-small cell lung cancer. CDR3 DNA: TGCGCCAGCAGCTTTCGATCAGGGCCCGGGGGCTACACCTTC. This codes for CASSFRSGPGGYTF.